The sequence of this TCR beta chain was determined in a study of blood T cell repertoires in COVID-19. With 3 bases clipped from V and 3 bases from J, the junction kept 4 bases outside the gene matches. CDR1 is KGHDR and CDR2 is SFDVKD in the germline V gene. CDR3 length: 15 residues. In terms of age and location, participants ranged from roughly 18 to 100 years and lived in about two dozen US areas. In the authors' methods: Counts of nucleated cells, estimated from reference gene primer amplification, were obtained. Repertoires were generated with immunoSEQ multiplex PCR, while TCRdb's copy carries only in-frame clones and drops some. Clone size and the V and J calls come from that table; the DNA yielded D and trimming. Found here are 300,000 or so clones, about 90% of them singletons; the top ten hold under 1.3%.

Sequenced material: PBMCs or T cells enriched from blood (not recorded which). The TCR was taken from a woman aged 25 to 39 who had recovered from COVID-19. The chain links TRBV24-1 to TRBJ1-5, with 7 bases lining up with TRBD1. CDR3 sequence reads: CATSDPDRPNQPQHF. For the CDR3, the DNA is TGTGCCACCAGTGATCCGGACAGGCCCAATCAGCCCCAGCATTTT.